This section outlines one TCR beta chain sequence together with its context. Its antigen is still unknown. The method was immunoSEQ multiplex PCR; TCRdb's version includes in-frame clones alone and lacks a portion of them. The sample carries approximately 84,000 clones, about 85% recorded once. The sample originates from a study of cytotoxic CD8 clonotypes in ibrutinib-treated CLL. Points from the study as a whole: Public clonotypes, found uncommonly, either contracted or stayed stable on treatment. In comparison with age-matched healthy donors, baseline clonality was higher and tracked circulating CD8+ T-cell counts.

This CDR3 comprises 21 residues. Germline V gene sequence: CDR1 SQVTM, CDR2 ANQGSEA. V was cut by 3 bases and J by 7 bases, with 37 bases left in between. The chain employs TRBV29-1 and TRBJ2-1, with D tentatively TRBD1 (6 bases). The input for sequencing was PBMCs, taken after 12 months of ibrutinib treatment. This TCR was sampled from a human donor with chronic lymphocytic leukemia. The CDR3 bases are TGCAGCGTTGACCCCAATCAGGGGACCCCTGGCCTAGGGCGGTACACGAATGAGCAGTTCTTC. Amino acids: CSVDPNQGTPGLGRYTNEQFF.